The clone carrying this TCR beta chain was detected a few times. Its specificity is unknown. This sample was taken from a study of cytomegalovirus exposure and HLA in healthy donors. About the study: Counted in an early data release were some 81 million unique TCRs from HLA-typed donors.

Findings and caveats of the study: Analyzed later, most CMV-associated TCR beta chains appeared HLA-restricted. It emerged from a later analysis that several of the most significant clusters appeared to be linked to common viral pathogens.

The CDR3 covers 16 residues. Germline V gene sequence: CDR1 MDHEN, CDR2 SYDVKM. V gave up 7 bases and J gave up 3 bases, with 19 bases separating them. The PCR ran on 60 Vbeta and 13 Jbeta primers. Assay: immunoSEQ multiplex PCR; the TCRdb copy retains only in-frame clones and omits some. Of 95,000 to 110,000 clones in the sample, around three quarters are singletons; the top ten hold 5% to 6%. The specimen sequenced was PBMCs. The sequence derives from a woman aged 18 to 35 in good health and CMV-seropositive. The V gene is TRBV28, the J gene TRBJ1-5; D possibly corresponds to TRBD1 (6 bases). The CDR3 loop reads CASITRRGGDNQPQHF. Here the CDR3 DNA reads TGTGCCAGCATTACTAGAAGGGGGGGGGACAATCAGCCCCAGCATTTT.